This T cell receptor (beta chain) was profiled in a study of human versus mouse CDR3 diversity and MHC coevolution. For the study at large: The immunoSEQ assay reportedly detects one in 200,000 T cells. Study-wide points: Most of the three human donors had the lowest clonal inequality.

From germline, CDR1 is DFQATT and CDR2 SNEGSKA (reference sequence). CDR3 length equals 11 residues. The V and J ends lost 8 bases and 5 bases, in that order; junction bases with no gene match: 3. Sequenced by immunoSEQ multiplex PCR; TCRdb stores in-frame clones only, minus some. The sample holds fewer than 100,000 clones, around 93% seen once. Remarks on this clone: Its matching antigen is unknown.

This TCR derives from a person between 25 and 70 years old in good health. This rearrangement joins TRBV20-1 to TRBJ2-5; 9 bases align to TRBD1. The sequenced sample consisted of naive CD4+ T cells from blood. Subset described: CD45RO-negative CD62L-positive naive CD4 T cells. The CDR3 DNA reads TGCAGTTGGGGGACAGGGGAGACCCAGTACTTC. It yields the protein CSWGTGETQYF.